These T cell receptor beta chains were read from a single sample in a study of vaccination effects on CD4 cells after COVID-19. Assay used: immunoSEQ multiplex PCR; TCRdb lists only in-frame clones, some missing. The sample holds about 46,000 clones, about 74% seen once. These TCRs are of unknown antigen specificity. The sequencing used CD4+ T cells from PBMCs cultured with HCoV-OC43 spike peptides, collected after COVID-19 vaccination. Receptor source: a human donor who received a COVID-19 vaccine. The CDR3 runs from the conserved cysteine through the conserved F or W. The D gene is left open where the match is weak. Clone size is given for some rows only: seen once, a few or many times, or a class if the clone is expanded.

cdr3_aa,cdr3_nt,v_call,d_call,clone_size,j_call,cdr3_length
CASSGLPRDTGELFF,TGTGCCAGCAGTGGACTGCCTAGGGACACCGGGGAGCTGTTTTTT,TRBV2,-,few,TRBJ2-2,15
CASSQDWGTYEQYF,TGTGCCAGCAGCCAAGATTGGGGTACCTACGAGCAGTACTTC,TRBV3-1/TRBV3-2,-,-,TRBJ2-7,14
CASSPFSGGGSTDTQYF,TGTGCCAGCAGCCCATTTAGCGGGGGGGGTAGCACAGATACGCAGTATTTT,TRBV14,TRBD2,-,TRBJ2-3,17
CSVRDIYSTDTQYF,TGCAGCGTTCGGGACATATATAGCACAGATACGCAGTATTTT,TRBV29-1,-,-,TRBJ2-3,14
CASSRSGQADYGYTF,TGCGCCAGCAGTAGATCTGGACAGGCGGACTATGGCTACACCTTC,TRBV5-1,TRBD1,-,TRBJ1-2,15
CATNGGIAGEQYF,TGTGCTACCAACGGGGGGATAGCCGGCGAGCAGTACTTC,TRBV5-8,TRBD2,-,TRBJ2-7,13
CASSPQGTHGYTF,TGTGCCAGCAGTCCACAGGGGACCCATGGCTACACCTTC,TRBV2,TRBD1,-,TRBJ1-2,13
CASSEFRDTDTQYF,TGTGCCAGCAGTGAATTTCGGGACACAGATACGCAGTATTTT,TRBV2,-,-,TRBJ2-3,14
CASSYYRGRRGQPQHF,TGTGCCAGCAGTTACTACAGGGGGCGGAGAGGTCAGCCCCAGCATTTT,TRBV6-2/TRBV6-3,TRBD1,-,TRBJ1-5,16
CAIWDTYEQYF,TGTGCCATCTGGGACACCTACGAGCAGTACTTC,TRBV10-3,-,-,TRBJ2-7,11
CASSQARGTGELFF,TGTGCCAGCAGCCAGGCCAGGGGCACCGGGGAGCTGTTTTTT,TRBV3-1/TRBV3-2,-,-,TRBJ2-2,14
CASRRASGSTGELFF,TGTGCCAGCCGCCGGGCTAGCGGGAGTACCGGGGAGCTGTTTTTT,TRBV14,TRBD2,-,TRBJ2-2,15
CASSSGTSSNEQFF,TGTGCCAGCTCATCAGGGACTAGCAGTAATGAGCAGTTCTTC,TRBV18,TRBD2,-,TRBJ2-1,14
CASSTGQGGSPLHF,TGTGCCAGCAGCACTGGACAGGGTGGTTCACCCCTCCACTTT,TRBV6-6,TRBD1,-,TRBJ1-6,14
CASSLGLATDTQYF,TGTGCCAGCAGCTTGGGACTAGCGACAGATACGCAGTATTTT,TRBV5-4,TRBD2,once,TRBJ2-3,14
CASSLWGNTEAFF,TGCGCCAGCAGCTTATGGGGGAACACTGAAGCTTTCTTT,TRBV5-1,-,-,TRBJ1-1,13
CASSPPNRVTEAFF,TGTGCCAGCTCACCACCGAACAGGGTCACTGAAGCTTTCTTT,TRBV18,-,-,TRBJ1-1,14
CTSSQQRRLPLPMNTEAFF,TGCACCAGCAGCCAGCAAAGACGACTGCCCCTTCCTATGAACACTGAAGCTTTCTTT,TRBV1,-,-,TRBJ1-1,19
CASSIDRLRGGFETQYF,TGTGCCAGTAGTATAGATCGCCTGCGGGGGGGGTTCGAGACCCAGTACTTC,TRBV19,TRBD2,-,TRBJ2-5,17
CASSSGDRRRVIYEQYF,TGCGCCAGCAGCTCGGGGGACCGGCGACGCGTTATCTACGAGCAGTACTTC,TRBV5-1,-,-,TRBJ2-7,17
CASSQDLAGGTNTGELFF,TGTGCCAGCAGCCAAGACCTAGCGGGGGGAACGAACACCGGGGAGCTGTTTTTT,TRBV4-2,TRBD2,-,TRBJ2-2,18
CASSFTDSVQETQYF,TGTGCCAGCAGCTTCACCGACTCAGTCCAAGAGACCCAGTACTTC,TRBV11-2,-,-,TRBJ2-5,15